This T cell receptor beta chain was sequenced in a study of PD-L1 blockade in urothelial cancer. Study details: Atezolizumab (1,200 mg intravenously every 3 weeks) began in the mid-2010s for patients. Investigators checked blood 3 weeks (second dose) and 6 weeks after treatment start. Patients previously received 0 to 3 chemotherapy regimens.

The germline V and J ends were trimmed by 8 bases and 5 bases, with 12 bases remaining between them. Germline V gives CDR1 MNHNS, CDR2 SASEGT. There are 12 residues in the CDR3. A spike-in of synthetic TCR analog templates was added to each PCR. Some clones are missing from TCRdb's copy, which holds only in-frame ones; the method was immunoSEQ multiplex PCR. The sample carries about 120,000 clones, approximately 90% recorded once. Stated time point: peripheral blood 6 weeks after treatment start. The table lists this clone with a count of one. Source: PBMCs, taken around atezolizumab (anti-PD-L1) treatment. The source is a man aged 60-69 years with urothelial cancer. V gene TRBV6-1 combines with J gene TRBJ1-1; the D is unclear. The CDR3 nucleotides read TGTGCCAGCGACCGACTACGGACTGAAGCTTTCTTT. Residues: CASDRLRTEAFF.